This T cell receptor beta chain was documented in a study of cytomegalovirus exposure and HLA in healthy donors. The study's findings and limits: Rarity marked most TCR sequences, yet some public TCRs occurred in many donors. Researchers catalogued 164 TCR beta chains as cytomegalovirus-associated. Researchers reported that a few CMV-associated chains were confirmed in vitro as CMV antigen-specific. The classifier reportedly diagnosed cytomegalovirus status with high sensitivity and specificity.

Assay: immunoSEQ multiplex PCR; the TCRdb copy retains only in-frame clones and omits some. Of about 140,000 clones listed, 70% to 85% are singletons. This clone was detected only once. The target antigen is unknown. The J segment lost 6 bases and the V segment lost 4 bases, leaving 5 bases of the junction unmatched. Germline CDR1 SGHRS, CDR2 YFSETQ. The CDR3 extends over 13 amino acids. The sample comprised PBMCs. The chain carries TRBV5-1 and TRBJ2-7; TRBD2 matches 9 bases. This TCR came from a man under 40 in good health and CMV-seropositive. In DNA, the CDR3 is TGCGCCAGCAGCCTGACTAGCGGCTCCGAGCAGTACTTC. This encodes CASSLTSGSEQYF.